This T cell receptor beta chain was retrieved from a study of T cells in severe cutaneous drug reactions. Study context: Patients were recruited from Taiwan, Thailand and Europe between the early 2010s and the late 2010s. Study-wide findings and caveats: Blister cells averaged around 32% and PBMC approximately 5% TRBV12-4 in carbamazepine-induced Stevens-Johnson syndrome or toxic epidermal necrolysis patients.

This CDR3 spans 15 amino acids. TCR subtype-specific primers in iRepertoire multiplex PCR prepared libraries for bulk and single-cell sequencing. Each CDR3 protein gets one entry in TCRdb, which reprocessed the multiplex PCR reads and gives no DNA. The sample holds 20,000 to 25,000 distinct CDR3 sequences. Worth noting for this clonotype: Its specificity is not known.

The donors had carbamazepine-induced Stevens-Johnson syndrome or toxic epidermal necrolysis. The source is a human donor with toxic epidermal necrolysis, a severe cutaneous drug reaction. The sequenced sample consisted of PBMCs. V is TRBV12-3 or TRBV12-4 and J is TRBJ2-7; no DNA is available, so the TRBD2 call from TCRdb remains unchecked. The CDR3 sequence is CASSFTSGSSYEQYF.